The present entry profiles one T cell receptor beta chain with its context. The data derive from a study of blood T cell repertoires in COVID-19. Study-wide context: The United States, Italy and Spain provided the acute and convalescent COVID-19 samples. PBMCs, B-cell-depleted T cells, or T cells were the source of the cDNA or gDNA that made up the material.

There are 14 residues in the CDR3. The germline V gene has CDR1 ENHRY and CDR2 SYGVKD. With 11 bases clipped from V and 2 bases from J, the junction kept 9 bases outside the gene matches. Under the authors' procedure: Using reference gene primer amplification, nucleated cell counts were estimated. Libraries were prepared by immunoSEQ multiplex PCR; TCRdb keeps only in-frame clonotypes and omits some of them. That table is the source of V, J and clone size, and D and trimming were worked out from the DNA. Of hundreds of thousands of clones listed, 75% to 90% are singletons. The rearrangement uses TRBV10-3 and TRBJ2-7; 10 bases are a match to TRBD1. Source material: peripheral blood. This TCR was recovered from a woman aged 25 to 45 with active or convalescent COVID-19. CDR3: CAVSGQGTTYEQYF. In nucleotides, the CDR3 is TGTGCCGTCTCGGGACAGGGGACAACCTACGAGCAGTACTTC.